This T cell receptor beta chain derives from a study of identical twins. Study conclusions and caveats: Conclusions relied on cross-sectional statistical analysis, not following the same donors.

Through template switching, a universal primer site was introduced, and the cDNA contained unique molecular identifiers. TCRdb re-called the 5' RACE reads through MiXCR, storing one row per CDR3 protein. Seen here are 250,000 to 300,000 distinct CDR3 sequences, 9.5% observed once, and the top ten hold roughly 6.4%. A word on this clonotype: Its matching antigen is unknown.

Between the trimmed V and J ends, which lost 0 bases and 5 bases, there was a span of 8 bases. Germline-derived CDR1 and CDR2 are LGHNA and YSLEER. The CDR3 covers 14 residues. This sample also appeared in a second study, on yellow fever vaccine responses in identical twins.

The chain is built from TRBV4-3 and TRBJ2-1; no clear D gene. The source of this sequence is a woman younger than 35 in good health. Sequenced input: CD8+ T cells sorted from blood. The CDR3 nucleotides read TGCGCCAGCAGCCAAGACCCCGCCCACAATGAGCAGTTCTTC. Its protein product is CASSQDPAHNEQFF.